This T cell receptor beta chain originates from a study of CD8+ T cells in alopecia areata. Notes on the study in general: TCR sharing across patients was less clear than in mice, possibly HLA-related.

As the sequencing template, cDNA was produced by extracting RNA and reverse transcribing it. The table came from immunoSEQ multiplex PCR; TCRdb's copy has only in-frame clones and leaves some out. The table records over 150,000 clones, around three fifths of them present only once. Germline CDR1 SGDLS, CDR2 YYNGEE. This CDR3 spans 14 amino acids. V lost 4 bases to trimming and J lost 2 bases, with 12 bases between them. Separation by sorting yielded CD4+ and CD8+ T cells from PBMCs. Note on this clone: Its antigen is unknown. Other nucleotide sequences from this sample produce the same CDR3.

The rearrangement uses TRBV9 and TRBJ2-5; D might be TRBD2 (6 bases). The sample in question was CD4+ T cells sorted from blood, obtained at week 0. This clonotype was obtained from a human donor with alopecia areata. The CDR3 protein is CASSPGTGQETQYF. CDR3 DNA sequence: TGTGCCAGCAGCCCCGGGACTGGACAAGAGACCCAGTACTTC.